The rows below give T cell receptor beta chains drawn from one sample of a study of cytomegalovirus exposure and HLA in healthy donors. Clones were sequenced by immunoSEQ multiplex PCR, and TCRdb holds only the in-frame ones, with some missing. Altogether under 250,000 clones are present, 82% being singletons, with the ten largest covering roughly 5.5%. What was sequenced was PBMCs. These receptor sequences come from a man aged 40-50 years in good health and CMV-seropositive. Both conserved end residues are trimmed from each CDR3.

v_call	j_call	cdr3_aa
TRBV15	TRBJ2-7	ATSRTSGSYEQY
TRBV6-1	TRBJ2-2	ASRGYKTGTGELF
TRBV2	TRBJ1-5	ASNVQDRVNQPQH
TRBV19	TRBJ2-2	ASSSGDNTGELF
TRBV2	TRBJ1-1	ASRTDRNTEAF
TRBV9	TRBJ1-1	ASSSRGAEMAEAF
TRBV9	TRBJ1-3	ASSVAPTGAGNTIY
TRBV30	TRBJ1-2	AWTLVRGSNYGYT
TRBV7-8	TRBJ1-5	ASSLEGRSNQPQH
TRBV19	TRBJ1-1	ASSTGTVITEAF